This TCR beta chain originates from a study of siplizumab effects on memory and regulatory T cells (dated by TCRdb to the late 2010s). With respect to the entire study: The study looked at the effect of siplizumab, an anti-CD2 antibody, on alloreactive T-cell subsets in allogeneic mixed lymphocyte reactions made from human PBMCs.

Sorted unstimulated T cells and proliferating T cells recovered from mixed lymphocyte reactions underwent TCRbeta CDR3 sequencing. Fresh whole blood from roughly ten HLA-typed healthy donors was used to isolate PBMCs. General findings and caveats noted by the study authors: Roughly 80-97% of proliferating CD4+ or CD8+ clones could not be assigned a naive or memory phenotype. Compared with memory T cells, unstimulated naive T cells appeared more diverse, and naive cells seemed to make a substantial contribution to the alloresponse. No functional confirmation was obtained for the suppressive function of proliferating Tregs from siplizumab cultures. Among mappable alloreactive CD4+ clones, an average Treg-derived fraction of roughly 69% was observed with siplizumab, compared with 26.9% in control reactions. The cumulative frequency of alloreactive sequences that could be traced back to unstimulated CD4+ memory T cells was significantly reduced by siplizumab. Because sequences at frequencies below about 10^-5 were poorly captured, only a minor fraction of alloreactive clones could be mapped back to unstimulated subsets.

At the junction V is shortened by 4 bases and J by 2 bases; bases outside the gene matches: 5. The germline V gene gives CDR1 as SGHRS and CDR2 as YFSETQ. Spanning cysteine to phenylalanine, the CDR3 consists of 15 amino acids. Of all the DNA, just the CDR3 is kept, 45 bases in frame from base 1. Library prep was done by the immunoSEQ multiplex PCR assay. Each sample had some 9.7 x 10^4 TCR templates assayed by the deep sequencing platform. Genomic DNA extracted from sorted T cells was used for TCRbeta CDR3 sequencing. Processing in the source paper ran as follows. The R programming language was used for the clonal analysis of the TCRbeta CDR3 data. Comparing unstimulated samples against CFSE-low samples taken after the reaction was how alloreactive CD4+ and CD8+ clones were defined. By matching sequences to the repertoires of sorted unstimulated Treg and non-Treg cells, each alloreactive CD4+ clone was assigned a regulatory or non-regulatory origin. Not all clones reach the TCRdb copy of this immuneACCESS table, which keeps in-frame sequences only. Checked studies attribute under half of the gap to unresolved V genes and leave the rest unexplained. That table supplies the V and J calls and clone size; D and trimming were determined from the DNA. The sample table holds 100,000 or so clones, of which more than 85% were seen once. The ten largest account for about 2.4% of the sample.

As concerns this clone: No cognate antigen has been identified for it. No base qualities exist here, and no much larger clone lies one base off it.

The V and J genes are TRBV5-1 and TRBJ2-3, with TRBD2 identical over 9 junction bases. The receptor comes from a human donor in good health. Some clones in this sample may be carry-over from other donors' samples. Source material: CD4+ T cells sorted from blood. The CDR3 protein sequence reads: CASSQGLAATDTQYF. The nucleotide sequence is given as TGCGCCAGCAGCCAGGGACTAGCTGCCACAGATACGCAGTATTTT. With the rest looked up from the reference TRBV5-1 and TRBJ2-3 genes rather than sequenced, the full variable domain is KAGVTQTPRYLIKTRGQQVTLSCSPISGHRSVSWYQQTPGQGLQFLFEYFSETQRNKGNFPGRFSGRQFSNSRSEMNVSTLELGDSALYLCASSQGLAATDTQYFGPGTRLTVL.